This T cell receptor (beta chain) was recovered during a study of cytomegalovirus exposure and HLA in healthy donors. Vbeta (60) and Jbeta (13) primers were used in the PCR. The method was immunoSEQ multiplex PCR; TCRdb's version includes in-frame clones alone and lacks a portion of them. The sample lists some 180,000 clones, 65% to 85% occurring once. Germline CDR1 SQVTM, CDR2 ANQGSEA. J gave up 5 bases and V 3 bases, and 4 bases lay outside the gene matches. This CDR3 comprises 14 residues. Study conclusions and caveats: In vitro experiments confirmed that three CMV-associated chains were specific for CMV antigens. A few V segments could not be told apart, such as TRBV6-2 and TRBV6-3, and were left out.

With regard to this clone: The target antigen is unknown. Different DNA sequences within this sample yield the same CDR3.

The study sampled nominally healthy donors, though unrecorded immune exposures were likely. The sequenced sample consisted of PBMCs. This chain connects TRBV29-1 to TRBJ2-2; 9 nucleotides match TRBD1. The clonotype comes from a woman younger than 45 in good health and CMV-seronegative. The CDR3 bases are TGCAGCGTTGAGGACAGGGGTAGGACCGGGGAGCTGTTTTTT. Translated, it gives CSVEDRGRTGELFF.